A selection of T cell receptor beta chains follows, all from one sample in a study of Graves' ophthalmopathy and Graves' hyperthyroidism. TCRdb ran MiXCR on the multiplex PCR reads and lists one entry per CDR3 protein. The sample yields some 1.1 million distinct CDR3 sequences, 35% to 45% seen once. The sequenced sample consisted of peripheral blood or thyroid tissue (not recorded which). All receptors come from an adult man with Graves' hyperthyroidism. Each CDR3 is given without its conserved first and last residue. The order of the fields is V gene, J gene, clone size, D gene, CDR3 protein. D genes are given only for firm matches. A row's size may be missing; if present it is once, few, many or a size class.

>TRBV15|TRBJ1-2|once|-
ATGENGVGVAGYT
>TRBV7-9|TRBJ2-7|-|TRBD2
ASSFYPGLAGGPAEQY
>TRBV2|TRBJ2-5|-|TRBD1
AISYSGTGAETQY
>TRBV25-1|TRBJ1-3|once|-
ASVAGGFGNTIY
>TRBV5-5|TRBJ1-6|once|-
ASSLDRFNSSLH
>TRBV7-9|TRBJ2-2|many|-
ASSARKTGKAGTGELF
>TRBV7-2|TRBJ1-4|-|-
ASGGAVTTNEKLF
>TRBV7-8|TRBJ1-2|many|-
ASRLPTLNYGYT
>TRBV7-2|TRBJ2-7|few|-
ASSSRGLGEQY
>TRBV3-1|TRBJ1-3|-|-
ASNVGSGNTIY
>TRBV25-1|TRBJ1-5|-|-
ASSEFPGSNQPQH
>TRBV6-5|TRBJ1-6|few|TRBD1
ASSFLNRGFNYSPLH
>TRBV7-8|TRBJ1-2|few|TRBD1
ASSADRARYLGYT
>TRBV10-3|TRBJ2-6|-|-
ASSLPVPGGANVLT
>TRBV20-1|TRBJ2-7|many|TRBD2
SASTSGSPYEQY
>TRBV10-3|TRBJ2-7|-|-
AISERRSYEQY
>TRBV19|TRBJ2-5|many|-
ASSGPFGVMETQY
>TRBV10-3|TRBJ1-5|many|TRBD1
ANAGGVNQPQH
>TRBV7-8|TRBJ1-4|-|-
ASSPTDGKLF
>TRBV19|TRBJ1-2|many|-
ASSMGLQGYYGYT
>TRBV10-3|TRBJ2-7|-|-
AISDRFQY
>TRBV15|TRBJ1-2|-|-
ATQFDNGNT
>TRBV29-1|TRBJ2-5|-|-
SVGSRESETQY
>TRBV7-6|TRBJ2-7|many|TRBD2
ASSLLALAGSGEQY
>TRBV15|TRBJ1-5|-|-
ATSRERSNQPQH
>TRBV15|TRBJ2-7|many|-
ATSGHYEQY
>TRBV20-1|TRBJ2-5|-|-
SAINPGRTETQY
>TRBV29-1|TRBJ2-7|many|-
SVEQGDEQY
>TRBV29-1|TRBJ2-2|many|-
SAGTRNTGELF
>TRBV29-1|TRBJ2-7|many|-
SVFSRGDEQY
>TRBV28|TRBJ1-1|few|-
ASRSEGRNTEAF
>TRBV7-3|TRBJ2-7|-|-
ASSLRSNESYEQY
>TRBV10-2|TRBJ2-7|many|-
ASIRVDYEQY
>TRBV10-3|TRBJ2-5|few|TRBD1
AISAGQGVGTQY
>TRBV12-3/TRBV12-4|TRBJ2-5|many|-
ASSFGKETQY
>TRBV20-1|TRBJ1-2|many|-
SATPPSGNDNYGYT
>TRBV7-2|TRBJ1-1|many|TRBD1
ASSYRGGGSFTEAF
>TRBV10-3|TRBJ1-2|-|-
AISGPLDSLLNYGYT
>TRBV19|TRBJ1-6|-|-
ASTARMDSPLH
>TRBV7-9|TRBJ2-2|-|TRBD2
ATSYSGRAGAGELF
>TRBV28|TRBJ2-7|few|-
ASSPWGTYEQY
>TRBV9|TRBJ1-6|many|TRBD1
ASSVDVGQGSPLH
>TRBV2|TRBJ1-3|many|-
AKAGTLGNTIY
>TRBV24-1|TRBJ1-6|-|TRBD1
ATRGDSRGSPLH
>TRBV7-8|TRBJ2-7|-|TRBD2
ASSPRRTSAKGEQY
>TRBV7-8|TRBJ1-1|many|-
ASSLIRVRMTANTEAF
>TRBV7-9|TRBJ2-7|many|-
ASSPRPVAGEQY
>TRBV7-9|TRBJ1-1|few|-
ASKQQENTEAF
>TRBV7-9|TRBJ2-7|many|TRBD1
ASSVRTGREQY
>TRBV9|TRBJ2-5|many|-
ASSNTGWGETQY
>TRBV7-3|TRBJ1-1|-|TRBD1
ASSFRQGGAAF
>TRBV5-1|TRBJ2-7|-|-
ASSLDAGLTYEQY
>TRBV13|TRBJ2-2|many|-
ASSLYAGELF
>TRBV29-1|TRBJ2-7|-|-
SVVQQGGYEQY
>TRBV11-3|TRBJ1-1|-|-
ASSFGRLKAEAF
>TRBV5-1|TRBJ2-5|many|TRBD2
ASSSGRGGEETQY
>TRBV7-2|TRBJ1-4|-|-
ASSSRETAEKLF
>TRBV19|TRBJ1-5|many|TRBD1
ASTPGQGIMQPQH